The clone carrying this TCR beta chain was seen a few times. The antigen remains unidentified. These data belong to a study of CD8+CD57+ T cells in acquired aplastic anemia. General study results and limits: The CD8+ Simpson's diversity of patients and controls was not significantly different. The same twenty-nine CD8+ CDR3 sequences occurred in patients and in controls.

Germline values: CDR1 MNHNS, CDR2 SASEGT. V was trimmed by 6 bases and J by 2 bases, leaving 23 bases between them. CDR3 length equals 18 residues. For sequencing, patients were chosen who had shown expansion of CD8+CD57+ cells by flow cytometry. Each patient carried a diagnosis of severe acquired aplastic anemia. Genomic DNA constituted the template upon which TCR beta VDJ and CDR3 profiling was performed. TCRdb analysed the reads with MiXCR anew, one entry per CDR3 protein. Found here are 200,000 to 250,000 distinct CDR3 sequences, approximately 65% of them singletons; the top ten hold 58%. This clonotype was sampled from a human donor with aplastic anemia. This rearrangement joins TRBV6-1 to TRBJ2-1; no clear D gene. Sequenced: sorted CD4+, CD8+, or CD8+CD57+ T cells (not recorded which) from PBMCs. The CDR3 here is CASSASYDPLGAYNEQFF. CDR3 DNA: TGTGCCAGCAGCGCATCATATGACCCCTTAGGCGCCTACAATGAGCAGTTCTTC.